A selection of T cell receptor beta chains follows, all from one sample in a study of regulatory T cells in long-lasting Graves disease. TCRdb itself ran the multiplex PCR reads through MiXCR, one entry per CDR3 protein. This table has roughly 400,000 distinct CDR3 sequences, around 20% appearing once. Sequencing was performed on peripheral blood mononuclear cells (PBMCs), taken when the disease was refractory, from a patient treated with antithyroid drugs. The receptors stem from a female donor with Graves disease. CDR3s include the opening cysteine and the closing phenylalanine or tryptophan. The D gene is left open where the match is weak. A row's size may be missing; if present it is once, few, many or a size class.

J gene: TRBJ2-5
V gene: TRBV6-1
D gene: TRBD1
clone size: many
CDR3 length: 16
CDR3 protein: CASSLSSGTGGETQYF
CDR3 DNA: TGTGCCAGCAGCCTTTCTTCCGGGACAGGGGGCGAGACCCAGTACTTC

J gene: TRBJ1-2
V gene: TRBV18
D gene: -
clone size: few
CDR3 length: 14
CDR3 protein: CASSPKETGHGYTF
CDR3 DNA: TGTGCCAGCTCACCAAAGGAAACAGGGCATGGCTACACCTTC

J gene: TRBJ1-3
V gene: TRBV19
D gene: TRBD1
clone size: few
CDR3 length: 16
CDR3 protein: CASSAIGQAAGNTIYF
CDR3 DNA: TGTGCCAGTAGTGCAATCGGACAGGCGGCTGGAAACACCATATATTTT

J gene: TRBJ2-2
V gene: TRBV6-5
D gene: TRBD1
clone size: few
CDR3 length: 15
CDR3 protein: CASRYRDRGPGELFF
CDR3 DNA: TGTGCCAGCCGTTACCGGGACAGGGGACCCGGGGAGCTGTTTTTT

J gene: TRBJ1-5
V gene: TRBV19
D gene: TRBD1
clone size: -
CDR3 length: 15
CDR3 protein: CASTWTGTGDQPQHF
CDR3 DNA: TGTGCGTCGACTTGGACCGGGACAGGGGATCAGCCCCAGCATTTT

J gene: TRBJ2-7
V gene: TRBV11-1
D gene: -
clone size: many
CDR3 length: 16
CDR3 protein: CASSFQLGKMSYEQYF
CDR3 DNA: TGTGCCAGCAGCTTCCAGCTGGGGAAGATGTCCTACGAGCAGTACTTC

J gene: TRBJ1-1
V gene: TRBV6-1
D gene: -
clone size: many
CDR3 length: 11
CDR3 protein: CASSPNTEAFF
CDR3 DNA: TGTGCCAGCAGTCCCAACACTGAAGCTTTCTTT

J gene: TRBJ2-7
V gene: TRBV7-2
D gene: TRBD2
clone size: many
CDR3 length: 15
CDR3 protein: CASSSGLAGVGEQYF
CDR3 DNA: TGTGCCAGCAGCTCCGGACTAGCGGGAGTGGGGGAGCAGTACTTC

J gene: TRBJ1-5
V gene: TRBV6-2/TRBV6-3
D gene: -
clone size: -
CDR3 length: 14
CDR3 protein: CASSYMGLVQPQHF
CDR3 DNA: TGTGCCAGCAGTTACATGGGCCTCGTTCAGCCCCAGCATTTT

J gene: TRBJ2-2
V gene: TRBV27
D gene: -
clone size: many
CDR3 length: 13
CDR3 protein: CASTSANTGELFF
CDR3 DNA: TGTGCCAGCACGTCAGCGAACACCGGGGAGCTGTTTTTT

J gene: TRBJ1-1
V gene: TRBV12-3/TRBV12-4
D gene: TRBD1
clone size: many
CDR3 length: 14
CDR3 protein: CASSEGGPNTEAFF
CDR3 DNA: TGTGCCAGCAGCGAAGGGGGCCCGAACACTGAAGCTTTCTTT

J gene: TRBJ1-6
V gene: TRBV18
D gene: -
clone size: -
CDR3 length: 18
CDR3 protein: CASSRGDGGSSYNSPLHF
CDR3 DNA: TGTGCCAGCTCACGAGGGGACGGAGGAAGCTCCTATAATTCACCCCTCCACTTT